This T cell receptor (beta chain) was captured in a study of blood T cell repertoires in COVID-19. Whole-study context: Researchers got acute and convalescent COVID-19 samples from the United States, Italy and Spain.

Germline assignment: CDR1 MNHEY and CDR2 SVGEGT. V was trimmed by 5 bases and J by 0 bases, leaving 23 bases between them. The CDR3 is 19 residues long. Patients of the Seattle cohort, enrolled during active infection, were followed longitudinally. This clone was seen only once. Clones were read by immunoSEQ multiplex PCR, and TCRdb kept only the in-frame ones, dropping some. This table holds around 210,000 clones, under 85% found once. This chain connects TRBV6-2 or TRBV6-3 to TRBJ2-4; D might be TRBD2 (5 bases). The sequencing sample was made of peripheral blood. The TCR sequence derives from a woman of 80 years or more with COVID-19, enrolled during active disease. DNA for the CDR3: TGTGCCAGCAGTCAACTCGTGGCCGCAGGAGGTCAAGCCAAAAACATTCAGTACTTC. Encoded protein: CASSQLVAAGGQAKNIQYF.